This entry features one TCR beta chain sequence. The CDR3 runs 13 residues. With 7 bases removed from V and 5 bases from J, the gap between germline ends came to 14 bases. Germline assignment: CDR1 KGHSH and CDR2 LQKENI. The sample is drawn from a study of technical replicates of blood from several donors. Measured with immunoSEQ multiplex PCR; TCRdb has only the in-frame clones, and not every one. The sample has some 77,000 clones; 95% to 98% are singletons. The sequence was collected from a human donor in good health. This rearrangement joins TRBV18 to TRBJ1-1; tentatively, D is TRBD1 (6 bases). Sequenced material: T cells isolated from PBMCs. The CDR3, as DNA: TGTGCCAGCTTACAGGGACGAGGAACTGAAGCTTTCTTT. Residues: CASLQGRGTEAFF. Looking up the rest from reference TRBV18 and TRBJ1-1 gives the full variable domain: NAGVMQNPRHLVRRRGQEARLRCSPMKGHSHVYWYRQLPEEGLKFMVYLQKENIIDESGMPKERFSAEFPKEGPSILRIQQVVRGDSAAYFCASLQGRGTEAFFGQGTRLTVV.